One and the same sample provided the 28 T cell receptor beta chains below, sequenced in a study of T cell changes during pregnancy in multiple sclerosis (dated by TCRdb to the late 2010s). Library preparation used the immunoSEQ multiplex PCR assay. TCRdb took this table from immuneACCESS and kept in-frame rearrangements with V and J called. Such tables lack part of the clones; where checked against another copy, unresolved V genes explain under half of the gap, and the rest is unexplained. Here the sample has roughly 26,000 clones; 89% occur a single time. The ten largest clones represent 16% of the sample. The sample in question was CD8+ T cells from peripheral blood mononuclear cells, obtained in the second trimester of pregnancy. These receptors came from a female donor with multiple sclerosis, enrolled in a pregnancy study.

V usage is TRBV28 and J usage is TRBJ2-5; the match to TRBD2 covers 12 bases. Trimming removed 4 bases from V and 5 bases from J; junction bases left unmatched: 17. CDR1 MDHEN and CDR2 SYDVKM come from the germline V gene. This CDR3 region has 19 residues. CDR3 amino acids: CASSSLDRLAGVSYETQYF. The CDR3 DNA is TGTGCCAGCAGTTCCCTCGATCGACTAGCGGGAGTCAGTTACGAGACCCAGTACTTC.

The chain employs TRBV27 and TRBJ2-7, with 11 bases that match TRBD1. V lost 9 bases and J lost 3; bases outside the gene matches: 1. The CDR3 loop spans 12 amino acids. Germline-derived CDR1 and CDR2 are MNHEY and SMNVEV (reference sequence). CDR3: CARDRGLYEQYF. The CDR3 DNA follows: TGTGCCAGGGACAGGGGGCTCTACGAGCAGTACTTC.

This sequence joins TRBV5-6 and TRBJ2-5, with 8 bases matching TRBD1. The germline V gene encodes CDR1 SGHDT and CDR2 YYEEEE. Trimming took 3 bases from V and 2 from J; bases not matched to a gene: 6. The CDR3 has 15 amino acids. The CDR3 here is CASSYRDRRQETQYF. In nucleotides, the CDR3 is TGTGCCAGCAGCTACCGGGACAGGCGACAAGAGACCCAGTACTTC.

V and J are TRBV6-1 and TRBJ2-7, with 14 bases aligning to TRBD2. This CDR3 is 16 amino acids long. J was trimmed by 3 bases and V by 2 bases; bases with no gene match: 3. Germline V gene data show CDR1 as MNHNS and CDR2 as SASEGT. In DNA form, the CDR3 reads TGTGCCAGCAGTGAAAGGACTAGCGGGAGGTTCTACGAGCAGTACTTC. Translated, it gives CASSERTSGRFYEQYF.

The rearrangement joins TRBV27 to TRBJ2-1; maybe TRBD1 (6 bases). Germline-derived CDR1 and CDR2 are MNHEY and SMNVEV (reference sequence). V was clipped by 6 bases and J by 3 bases, with 9 bases between them. This CDR3 has 13 residues. CDR3 residues: CASRQGVYNEQFF. CDR3 sequence (DNA): TGTGCCAGCAGACAGGGTGTCTACAATGAGCAGTTCTTC.

This chain joins TRBV2 and TRBJ2-3; 10 bases are shared with TRBD1. Germline CDR1 is SNHLY and CDR2 is FYNNEI. This CDR3 has 17 amino acids. Unmatched junction bases numbered 13, after V lost 4 bases and J lost 6 bases. The CDR3 sequence: CASSVPGQGQYLDTQYF. The CDR3 coding sequence is TGTGCCAGCAGTGTACCGGGACAGGGGCAATACCTGGATACGCAGTATTTT. Using reference TRBV2 and TRBJ2-3 for the parts outside the CDR3, the full variable domain is EPEVTQTPSHQVTQMGQEVILRCVPISNHLYFYWYRQILGQKVEFLVSFYNNEISEKSEIFDDQFSVERPDGSNFTLKIRSTKLEDSAMYFCASSVPGQGQYLDTQYFGPGTRLTVL.

The genes are TRBV9 and TRBJ2-1; D possibly corresponds to TRBD2 (6 bases). The CDR3 runs 14 residues. The germline V and J ends were trimmed by 6 bases and 0 bases, with 10 bases remaining between them. Germline V lookup: CDR1 SGDLS, CDR2 YYNGEE. CDR3 DNA: TGTGCCAGCACCCTGGGGGGCTCCTACAATGAGCAGTTCTTC. Translating it yields CASTLGGSYNEQFF.

This chain uses TRBV27 with TRBJ1-1; D unresolved. The CDR3 sequence is 13 residues long. The germline V gene has CDR1 MNHEY and CDR2 SMNVEV (reference sequence). The V and J ends lost 5 bases and 0 bases respectively, with 7 bases between them. The CDR3 loop reads CASSPQMNTEAFF. The CDR3 nucleotides read TGTGCCAGCAGTCCCCAGATGAACACTGAAGCTTTCTTT.

This chain joins TRBV27 and TRBJ2-7; D may be TRBD2 (6 bases). The CDR3 covers 15 residues. The germline V and J ends were trimmed by 0 bases and 3 bases, with 12 bases remaining between them. CDR1 and CDR2 from the germline V gene are MNHEY and SMNVEV (reference sequence). Written as DNA, the CDR3 is TGTGCCAGCAGTTTATCGTGGGGAGGCAGCTACGAGCAGTACTTC. It codes for CASSLSWGGSYEQYF.

This clone was counted between two and nine times. The chain combines TRBV10-3 with TRBJ2-7; TRBD1 agrees at 9 bases. Trimming cost V 5 bases and J 5 bases; bases outside gene matches: 7. This CDR3 comprises 14 residues. Germline CDR1 reads ENHRY; CDR2 reads SYGVKD. The CDR3 region is CAISTPGQGNEQYF. Written as DNA, the CDR3 is TGTGCCATCAGTACACCGGGACAGGGCAACGAGCAGTACTTC.

This clone has only one observation. The chain has TRBV7-6 and TRBJ2-7, with 9 bases fitting TRBD1. V dropped 4 bases and J dropped 6; count of bases not matched to a gene: 7. CDR3 length: 14 amino acids. The V gene's germline CDR1 is SGHVS and CDR2 FNYEAQ. The CDR3 coding sequence is TGTGCCAGCAGCTCCGGGACAGGGCCGGGCGAGCAGTACTTC. It translates to CASSSGTGPGEQYF.

This clone was seen a single time. The chain is built from TRBV5-1 and TRBJ2-7, with TRBD2 matching 9 bases. Germline assignment: CDR1 SGHRS and CDR2 YFSETQ. The CDR3 runs to 16 residues. The J segment lost 3 bases and the V segment lost 0 bases, leaving 7 bases of the junction unmatched. The CDR3 loop reads CASSLGQGLALYEQYF. For the CDR3, the DNA is TGCGCCAGCAGCTTGGGCCAGGGACTAGCTCTCTACGAGCAGTACTTC.

The V and J genes are TRBV19 and TRBJ1-4, with D tentatively TRBD1 (6 bases). The length of the CDR3 is 14 residues. Trimming cost V 8 bases and J 12 bases, with 22 bases left between them. CDR1 and CDR2 from the germline V gene are LNHDA and SQIVND (reference sequence). The CDR3 bases are TGTGCCAGTCGACAGGAGGAGTGGCCCGAACAACTGTTTTTT. It encodes CASRQEEWPEQLFF. Variable domain in full (rest from reference TRBV19 and TRBJ1-4): DGGITQSPKYLFRKEGQNVTLSCEQNLNHDAMYWYRQDPGQGLRLIYYSQIVNDFQKGDIAEGYSVSREKKESFPLTVTSAQKNPTAFYLCASRQEEWPEQLFFGSGTQLSVL.

The chain links TRBV4-2 to TRBJ2-7; no clear D gene. V lost 0 bases and J 3 bases, leaving 15 bases between the germline ends. This CDR3 region has 16 residues. In germline, CDR1 is LGHNA, CDR2 YNFKEQ. The CDR3 DNA reads TGTGCCAGCAGCCAAGACGCCGGCACATCGGGCTACGAGCAGTACTTC. The encoded protein is CASSQDAGTSGYEQYF.

Concerning this clone: The sample holds other DNA sequences that translate to the same CDR3. The rearrangement uses TRBV27 and TRBJ2-5, with D maybe TRBD2 (6 bases). Between the trimmed V and J ends, which lost 2 bases and 5 bases, there was a span of 12 bases. This CDR3 region has 14 residues. CDR1 and CDR2 from the germline V gene are MNHEY and SMNVEV (reference sequence). CDR3 bases: TGTGCCAGCAGTTTAGGAGGGGCGCAGGAGACCCAGTACTTC. It yields the protein CASSLGGAQETQYF.

V and J are TRBV27 and TRBJ1-5; 7 nucleotides match TRBD1. V shed 2 bases, J shed 1 base, and the junction held 8 bases outside the gene matches. Germline CDR1 is MNHEY and CDR2 is SMNVEV (reference sequence). The CDR3 contains 17 residues. DNA for the CDR3: TGTGCCAGCAGTTTAACGTCGGCAGGGGGGAGCAATCAGCCCCAGCATTTT. Amino acids: CASSLTSAGGSNQPQHF.

V usage is TRBV2 and J usage is TRBJ2-1, with 8 bases that match TRBD2. The CDR3 is 17 residues long. Germline-derived CDR1 and CDR2 are SNHLY and FYNNEI. The junction had 17 bases not matched to a gene; V was cut back by 6 bases and J by 7 bases. CDR3 amino acids: CASRLPPGLGGRNEQFF. The CDR3 DNA is TGTGCCAGCAGGCTACCCCCGGGACTAGGAGGGCGGAATGAGCAGTTCTTC.

The rearrangement links TRBV27 to TRBJ2-1; 7 bases map to TRBD2. The CDR3 runs 15 residues. CDR1 MNHEY and CDR2 SMNVEV come from the germline V gene (reference sequence). The ends lost 3 bases at V and 7 bases at J; junction bases unmatched: 9. DNA of the CDR3: TGTGCCAGCAGTTTCGGAGGGAGGGCCCGGAATGAGCAGTTCTTC. It is translated as CASSFGGRARNEQFF.

In nucleotides, the CDR3 is TGTGCCAGCAGCTTAGGAGGCAGCAATGAGCAGTTCTTC. The encoded protein is CASSLGGSNEQFF. The chain links TRBV7-2 to TRBJ2-1; D not certain. This CDR3 is 13 amino acids long. The V and J ends lost 1 base and 6 bases respectively, with 7 bases between them. Per the germline V gene, CDR1 is SGHTA and CDR2 is FQGNSA.

This clone showed up just a few times. The chain carries TRBV12-5 and TRBJ2-1; the match to TRBD1 covers 9 bases. After removal of 7 bases from V and 0 bases from J, the junction contained 4 bases not matched to a gene. The CDR3 is made up of 15 amino acids. CDR1 is LGHNT and CDR2 is FRNRAP in the germline V gene. This chain's CDR3 is CASAQGQGSYNEQFF. CDR3 nucleotides: TGTGCTAGTGCCCAGGGACAGGGCTCCTACAATGAGCAGTTCTTC.

The V gene is TRBV9, the J gene TRBJ2-1; D may be TRBD1 (5 bases). Trimming took off 5 bases at V and 0 bases at J, with 18 bases between the two ends. The CDR3 runs to 17 residues. Germline CDR1 and CDR2: SGDLS and YYNGEE. The CDR3 spells CASSRDSSRSSYNEQFF. DNA for the CDR3: TGTGCCAGCAGTAGAGACAGTTCTCGTAGCTCCTACAATGAGCAGTTCTTC.

The chain employs TRBV7-8 and TRBJ1-3; D is unresolved. Germline values: CDR1 SGHVS, CDR2 FQNEAQ. The CDR3 spans 13 residues. V lost 4 bases, J lost 8 bases, and 12 bases lay in between. CDR3 sequence: CASSSHIGDTIYF. The CDR3 DNA is TGTGCCAGCAGCTCCCACATCGGGGACACCATATATTTT.

This chain connects TRBV9 to TRBJ2-3, with 15 nucleotides matching TRBD2. V was clipped by 2 bases and J by 4 bases; unmatched bases: 5. The CDR3 totals 17 residues. Germline V lookup: CDR1 SGDLS, CDR2 YYNGEE. The CDR3 protein is CASSVGGLAGGADTQYF. CDR3 DNA: TGTGCCAGCAGCGTTGGGGGACTAGCGGGAGGAGCAGATACGCAGTATTTT. The full variable domain, in which reference TRBV9 and TRBJ2-3 provide the parts outside the CDR3, is DSGVTQTPKHLITATGQRVTLRCSPRSGDLSVYWYQQSLDQGLQFLIQYYNGEERAKGNILERFSAQQFPDLHSELNLSSLELGDSALYFCASSVGGLAGGADTQYFGPGTRLTVL.

The chain has TRBV19 and TRBJ2-1; 12 nucleotides match TRBD2. The CDR3 covers 16 residues. Germline CDR1 is LNHDA and CDR2 is SQIVND (reference sequence). Trimming cost V 4 bases and J 9 bases; bases outside gene matches: 10. The CDR3 nucleotides are TGTGCCAGTAGTACCTCTAGCGGGAGGGTTGGCGGTGAGCAGTTCTTC. Protein: CASSTSSGRVGGEQFF.

J is TRBJ2-7 and V is TRBV4-1; D perhaps matches TRBD2 (5 bases). Trimming pared 0 bases from V and 4 bases from J, leaving 10 bases between. Germline V lookup: CDR1 MGHRA, CDR2 YSYEKL. This CDR3 contains 14 residues. The CDR3 DNA follows: TGCGCCAGCAGCCAAGAAGGTCGAGGGTACGAGCAGTACTTC. Its protein product is CASSQEGRGYEQYF.

The chain links TRBV13 to TRBJ2-7; 12 nucleotides agree with TRBD2. In germline, CDR1 is PRHDT, CDR2 FYEKMQ (reference sequence). There are 15 residues in the CDR3. Trimming cost V 3 bases and J 12 bases; bases outside gene matches: 12. The CDR3 reads CASSLTRLAGDDRYF. As DNA, the CDR3 is TGTGCCAGCAGCTTGACCCGACTAGCGGGAGATGATCGGTACTTC.

The chain joins TRBV4-3 to TRBJ2-7; 7 nucleotides line up with TRBD2. The CDR3 totals 13 residues. The V segment lost 4 bases and the J segment 2 bases; nucleotides outside the gene matches: 2. Germline CDR1 reads LGHNA; CDR2 reads YSLEER. The CDR3 sequence is CASSLGLAYEQYF. CDR3 sequence (DNA): TGCGCCAGCAGCCTAGGACTAGCCTACGAGCAGTACTTC.

V and J are TRBV6-5 and TRBJ1-4; no firm D call. The CDR3 runs 16 residues. Germline CDR1 reads MNHEY; CDR2 reads SVGAGI. V was trimmed by 0 bases and J by 3 bases, leaving 11 bases between them. CDR3 in DNA: TGTGCCAGCAGTTACTCGAGGTTCAGTCCTAATGAAAAACTGTTTTTT. Its protein product is CASSYSRFSPNEKLFF.